The rows below give T cell receptor beta chains drawn from one sample of a study of cytomegalovirus exposure and HLA in healthy donors. The data were produced by immunoSEQ multiplex PCR, yet TCRdb's version contains in-frame clones alone and is incomplete. Of around 170,000 clones listed, around 77% are singletons. Sequencing was performed on PBMCs. Receptors were obtained from a man aged 60-69 years in good health and CMV-seronegative. The CDR3 runs from the conserved cysteine through the conserved F or W.

v_call	j_call	cdr3_aa
TRBV19	TRBJ1-1	CASIGTANPSKAFF
TRBV29-1	TRBJ1-2	CSVRETYGYPF
TRBV19	TRBJ1-1	CASRNRGLSEAFF
TRBV27	TRBJ2-6	CASSLSGGRPYSGANVLTF
TRBV19	TRBJ2-3	CASSHRGGASTDTQYF
TRBV29-1	TRBJ2-7	CSVATSRVYEQYF
TRBV7-8	TRBJ2-7	CASSLATGFSYEQYF
TRBV6-5	TRBJ2-3	CASRGLAGPLDTQYF
TRBV9	TRBJ2-7	CASTKGVDGAYEQYF
TRBV10-1	TRBJ1-1	CASSDPRTEAFF
TRBV5-1	TRBJ2-7	CASSLDGHTYEQYF
TRBV7-9	TRBJ2-7	CASSLSGSSTIEQYF
TRBV14	TRBJ1-1	CASSQLTGPPEAFF
TRBV4-1	TRBJ2-7	CASSQVWGSGSSYEQYF
TRBV6-5	TRBJ2-7	CASSSPGQGVDEQYF
TRBV2	TRBJ1-5	CASSEAGWRVSNQPQNF
TRBV4-3	TRBJ2-5	CASSQDLGGAGYETQYF
TRBV7-2	TRBJ2-5	CASSLGRGQETQYF
TRBV10-2	TRBJ2-1	CASSEGGGAGAFNEQFF
TRBV5-1	TRBJ2-7	CASSLGTSGRTNSYEQYF
TRBV7-9	TRBJ2-7	CASSPGFLGGYNEQYF
TRBV7-2	TRBJ2-3	CASSLAEATDTQYF
TRBV27	TRBJ2-3	CASRDSSTDTQYF
TRBV7-2	TRBJ1-3	CASSSQGVDTIYF
TRBV30	TRBJ1-1	CAWSVRKGAGAEAFF
TRBV4-2	TRBJ2-5	CASSQERGGQETQYF
TRBV5-6	TRBJ1-1	CASSLPGGNTEAFF
TRBV29-1	TRBJ2-7	CSVGQTSFGGEQYF
TRBV4-3	TRBJ2-1	CASSQVKASGRHEQFF
TRBV5-4	TRBJ2-2	CASGQTVENTGELFF
TRBV5-4	TRBJ2-3	CASSLAERTDTQYF
TRBV7-9	TRBJ2-4	CASSFGTSGLAKNIQYF
TRBV13	TRBJ1-6	CASSFRGGSPLNF
TRBV15	TRBJ2-3	CATSSPDLGRGADTQYF
TRBV19	TRBJ1-4	CASRTGTGSLFEKLFF
TRBV7-2	TRBJ2-3	CASSLGGYTQYF
TRBV18	TRBJ1-2	CASSSLNTYGYTF
TRBV6-1	TRBJ1-1	CASSVGSGGITEAFF
TRBV7-2	TRBJ2-7	CASSLDHTRVLYF
TRBV7-2	TRBJ1-1	CASSYQTGVGTEAFF
TRBV5-8	TRBJ1-5	CASSFRGTDQPQHF
TRBV28	TRBJ2-1	CASSRTSGTRSSYNEQFF
TRBV7-2	TRBJ1-1	CASSLWAGGRNTEAFF
TRBV10-1	TRBJ1-3	CASRDRFSGNTIYF
TRBV29-1	TRBJ1-2	CSVVLIRDRCGYTF
TRBV7-9	TRBJ2-3	CASSPPSGRAGGTQYF
TRBV5-4	TRBJ2-5	CARRKDASGGDQETQYF
TRBV7-9	TRBJ2-2	CASSRLGGLSPGELFF
TRBV7-9	TRBJ2-7	CASSLAVRQGRSYEQYF
TRBV5-1	TRBJ2-1	CASSLMEGDREFF
TRBV27	TRBJ1-1	CASSWSGDTEAFF
TRBV10-2	TRBJ2-3	CASSDPVAGGPFSDTQYF
TRBV6-5	TRBJ1-2	CASSRQGVNYGYTF
TRBV6-1	TRBJ1-5	CATQVASNQPQHF
TRBV29-1	TRBJ1-1	CSADRDSHGTEAFF
TRBV10-3	TRBJ1-1	CAISPGGGGTEAFF
TRBV6-5	TRBJ2-5	CASSQGGAQETQYF
TRBV25-1	TRBJ1-6	CASSEYRANSPLHF
TRBV5-1	TRBJ1-2	CASSLPGQGSYGYTF
TRBV10-2	TRBJ2-7	CASSSPQGLYEQYF